Listed below are T cell receptor beta chains from one sample, sequenced in a study of vaccination and CD4 T cells after COVID-19. For these receptors, no antigen is known. One entry per CDR3 protein results from TCRdb running MiXCR on the PCR reads. Of fewer than 30,000 distinct CDR3 sequences listed, 36% are singletons. Sequenced material: CD4+ T cells from blood, cultured in vitro, taken about 7 months after SARS-CoV-2 vaccination. The receptors derive from a human donor who had recovered from COVID-19. Both conserved end residues are part of each CDR3.

V gene: TRBV19
CDR3 protein: CASSKGLGRAFF

V gene: TRBV20-1
CDR3 protein: CSARRLAGSTDTQYF

V gene: TRBV28
CDR3 protein: CVSSLTETKETQYF

V gene: TRBV10-3
CDR3 protein: CAISLAGVSSNEQFF

V gene: TRBV28
CDR3 protein: CASRNLAVQETQYF

V gene: TRBV2
CDR3 protein: CASSQGKNQPQHF

V gene: TRBV19
CDR3 protein: CASSIADGTYNEQFF

V gene: TRBV27
CDR3 protein: CASSPRGFSGANVLTF

V gene: TRBV4-2
CDR3 protein: CASSQDRRLAGQETQYF

V gene: TRBV29-1
CDR3 protein: CSAGDRGEAFF

V gene: TRBV7-2
CDR3 protein: CASSPPLAGGLGNEQFF

V gene: TRBV10-3
CDR3 protein: CAISEPDRSYTF

V gene: TRBV6-1
CDR3 protein: CASSEPEGNTEAFF

V gene: TRBV7-2
CDR3 protein: CASSLSGQTAYEQYF

V gene: TRBV6-1
CDR3 protein: CASAANQPQHF

V gene: TRBV7-9
CDR3 protein: CASSSPGLAGAGNEQFF

V gene: TRBV20-1
CDR3 protein: CSVWDRSSYGYTF

V gene: TRBV20-1
CDR3 protein: CSARPLRGVITYNSPLHF

V gene: TRBV7-9
CDR3 protein: CASSLLTGELFF

V gene: TRBV20-1
CDR3 protein: CSARDGYISGNTIYF

V gene: TRBV20-1
CDR3 protein: CSASASGQLSQYF

V gene: TRBV20-1
CDR3 protein: CSAPRDGSYEQYF

V gene: TRBV18
CDR3 protein: CASSNSNLAGGNEQFF

V gene: TRBV11-3
CDR3 protein: CASSQGTGATYEQYF

V gene: TRBV7-9
CDR3 protein: CASSRGQTKYEQYF

V gene: TRBV28
CDR3 protein: CASSALLDRGHEQYF

V gene: TRBV12-3/TRBV12-4
CDR3 protein: CASTGLAGETQYF

V gene: TRBV2
CDR3 protein: CASRQLSNQPQHF

V gene: TRBV6-5
CDR3 protein: CASSYGPAQETQYF

V gene: TRBV28
CDR3 protein: CASSLRQVVGELFF

V gene: TRBV2
CDR3 protein: CASSADRVSNQPQHF

V gene: TRBV7-9
CDR3 protein: CASSLGEDNEQFF

V gene: TRBV24-1
CDR3 protein: CATSGGNTEAFF

V gene: TRBV7-9
CDR3 protein: CASSLGVRFDNEQFF

V gene: TRBV2
CDR3 protein: CASSEDPTGELFF

V gene: TRBV28
CDR3 protein: CASTGLAGSLWEQFF

V gene: TRBV20-1
CDR3 protein: CSARVPGNYGYTF

V gene: TRBV4-1
CDR3 protein: CASSSTGTGLNSPLHF

V gene: TRBV10-3
CDR3 protein: CAAKGTARGGEQYF

V gene: TRBV12-3/TRBV12-4
CDR3 protein: CASSRDSNYGYTF